A single sample gave rise to the 19 T cell receptor beta chains below, sequenced in a study of breast tumors, draining lymph nodes, adjacent tissues. TCRdb re-analysed the multiplex PCR reads in MiXCR, keeping a single row per CDR3 protein. The sample lists roughly 100,000 distinct CDR3 sequences, roughly 29% seen once, with less than 6% in the top ten. Samples came from axillary lymph nodes draining the breast cancer. Sequencing was done on a sample of axillary lymph node tissue. The origin of the receptors is a female donor with breast cancer. Some clones in this sample may be carry-over from other donors' samples.

This clonotype was recorded only once. At one end the junction does not follow the germline gene, possibly because of a read error. The chain has TRBV19 and TRBJ2-2, with D maybe TRBD2 (6 bases). Germline V CDR1 and CDR2: LNHDA, SQIVND (reference sequence). The CDR3 runs to 16 residues. The CDR3 loop reads CAGSIRRGTNTGEPFF. The CDR3 nucleotides are TGTGCCGGTAGTATTCGTCGGGGGACGAACACCGGGGAGCCGTTTTTT.

This clonotype was counted ten times or more. This rearrangement joins TRBV6-2 or TRBV6-3 to TRBJ1-5; no clear D. CDR3 size: 13 residues. CDR1 and CDR2 (germline): MNHEY, SVGEGT. Trimming took 5 bases from V and 0 from J, leaving 5 bases between them. The DNA for the CDR3 is TGTGCCAGCAGTACAGATAGCAATCAGCCCCAGCATTTT. Translated: CASSTDSNQPQHF.

This clonotype has at least ten counts. The V call is TRBV6-6, the J call TRBJ2-1; TRBD1 might be the D (5 bases). CDR3 length: 12 residues. V lost 2 bases to trimming and J lost 7 bases, with 6 bases between them. The V gene's germline CDR1 is MNHNY and CDR2 SVGAGI (reference sequence). This CDR3 is CASSYGANEQFF. The CDR3 DNA reads as TGTGCCAGCAGTTACGGGGCTAATGAGCAGTTCTTC.

The table lists this clonotype with a count of one. The chain recombines TRBV19 with TRBJ1-5; 9 nucleotides match TRBD1. The CDR3 is made up of 15 amino acids. Germline CDR1 is LNHDA and CDR2 is SQIVND (reference sequence). The V segment lost 7 bases and the J segment 2 bases; nucleotides outside the gene matches: 6. CDR3 region: CASKEGTGRNQPQHF. The CDR3 DNA sequence: TGTGCCAGTAAGGAGGGGACAGGGCGCAATCAGCCCCAGCATTTT.

This clonotype was recorded many times. The chain combines TRBV5-1 with TRBJ1-6; D ambiguous. The CDR3 totals 14 residues. In germline, CDR1 is SGHRS, CDR2 YFSETQ. V was pared by 0 bases and J by 7 bases, with 8 bases between. CDR3 region: CASSLEFSNSPLHF. CDR3 coding DNA: TGCGCCAGCAGCTTGGAGTTTTCAAATTCACCCCTCCACTTT.

A word on this clonotype: One base away lies a much larger clone, so this may be a sequencing read error. The V call is TRBV5-6, the J call TRBJ1-6, with TRBD1 as a possible D gene (5 bases). Germline-derived CDR1 and CDR2 are SGHDT and YYEEEE. The CDR3 is 14 amino acids. The CDR3 region is CASSRGSYNSPPHF. The CDR3 DNA sequence: TGTGCCAGCAGCAGGGGTTCCTATAATTCACCCCCCCACTTT.

The chain links TRBV7-2 to TRBJ1-3; 8 bases fit TRBD1. Germline values: CDR1 SGHTA, CDR2 FQGNSA. This CDR3 spans 15 amino acids. V was pared by 5 bases and J by 6 bases, with 9 bases of the junction left unmatched. DNA of the CDR3: TGTGCCAGCAGCACCTCGGACAGGGCGGAAAACACCATATATTTT. Protein sequence: CASSTSDRAENTIYF.

The rearrangement joins TRBV5-1 to TRBJ2-2; D might be TRBD1 (6 bases). This CDR3 region has 14 residues. V gave up 4 bases and J gave up 5 bases, with 12 bases separating them. Germline assignment: CDR1 SGHRS and CDR2 YFSETQ. In nucleotides, the CDR3 is TGCGCCAGCAGCATCCGAACAGGGACCGGGGAGCTGTTTTTT. Translated: CASSIRTGTGELFF.

This chain links TRBV11-2 with TRBJ2-1; perhaps TRBD2 as D (6 bases). Germline V gene sequence: CDR1 SGHAT, CDR2 FQNNGV. The CDR3 has 15 amino acids. V lost 5 bases and J 2 bases, leaving 13 bases between the germline ends. The DNA for the CDR3 is TGTGCCAGCAGCCAGGAGGACTACCCCTACAATGAGCAGTTCTTC. Protein product: CASSQEDYPYNEQFF.

This clonotype showed up many times. The V and J genes are TRBV5-6 and TRBJ1-5; 10 nucleotides line up with TRBD1. Trimming at V came to 4 bases and at J to 6 bases, leaving 1 base not matched to a gene. The V gene's germline CDR1 is SGHDT and CDR2 YYEEEE. This CDR3 contains 13 residues. The CDR3 nucleotides read TGTGCCAGCAGCAGGGACAGGGGTCAGCCCCAGCATTTT. Residues: CASSRDRGQPQHF.

Notes on this clonotype: The junction shows a germline mismatch at one end, possibly a read error. The rearrangement uses TRBV4-3 and TRBJ2-5; TRBD2 matches at 7 bases. CDR1 is LGHNA, CDR2 YSLEER, per germline. The CDR3 has 18 residues. CDR3 sequence reads: CASSRDDSVFRRRETQHF. The CDR3 DNA reads as TGCGCCAGCAGCCGAGATGATTCGGTGTTCAGGCGGCGGGAGACCCAGCACTTC.

The chain links TRBV11-2 to TRBJ1-4, with D possibly TRBD1 on 5 matching bases. The V end lost 0 bases, the J end lost 5 bases, and 10 bases lay between the germline ends. The CDR3 sequence is 15 residues long. CDR1 is SGHAT and CDR2 is FQNNGV in the germline V gene. The CDR3 reads CASSLDGTSNEKLFF. The CDR3 DNA follows: TGTGCCAGCAGCTTAGACGGGACCTCCAATGAAAAACTGTTTTTT.

The chain joins TRBV10-3 to TRBJ2-7, with TRBD2 matching 7 bases. This CDR3 region has 13 residues. Germline V gives CDR1 ENHRY, CDR2 SYGVKD. CDR3 bases: TGTGGCATTAGTGAGTCTCGGGGGGACGAGCAGTACTTC. Translating gives CGISESRGDEQYF.

This clonotype was seen at least ten times. The CDR3 DNA reads TGCGCCAGCAGCTTTAATCGGGAGACCCAGTACTTC. Translated, it gives CASSFNRETQYF. The V call is TRBV5-1, the J call TRBJ2-5; D is undetermined. This CDR3 contains 12 residues. Germline V gene data show CDR1 as SGHRS and CDR2 as YFSETQ. Trimming took 2 bases from V and 5 from J, leaving 7 bases between them. Using reference TRBV5-1 and TRBJ2-5 for the parts outside the CDR3, the full variable domain is KAGVTQTPRYLIKTRGQQVTLSCSPISGHRSVSWYQQTPGQGLQFLFEYFSETQRNKGNFPGRFSGRQFSNSRSEMNVSTLELGDSALYLCASSFNRETQYFGPGTRLLVL.

This clonotype has a count of ten or more. The chain carries TRBV19 and TRBJ1-6, with a weak D call TRBD1 (6 bases). Germline CDR1 is LNHDA and CDR2 is SQIVND (reference sequence). CDR3 length: 14 residues. The germline V and J ends were trimmed by 7 bases and 9 bases, with 16 bases remaining between them. This chain's CDR3 is CASTRSGGGSPLHF. As DNA, the CDR3 is TGTGCCAGTACCAGATCCGGGGGCGGTTCACCCCTCCACTTT.

This chain uses TRBV12-3 or TRBV12-4 with TRBJ2-5, with 11 bases lining up with TRBD1. The junction had 5 bases not matched to a gene; V was cut back by 6 bases and J by 2 bases. The CDR3 loop spans 15 amino acids. The CDR3 sequence: CASSSGTGGQETQYF. CDR3 bases: TGTGCCAGCAGCTCCGGGACAGGGGGACAAGAGACCCAGTACTTC.

This clonotype was counted many times. V and J are TRBV7-2 and TRBJ2-1; TRBD1 agrees at 8 bases. Germline CDR1 and CDR2: SGHTA and FQGNSA. The CDR3 contains 15 residues. J gave up 8 bases and V 4 bases, and 10 bases lay outside the gene matches. This CDR3 reads CASSSYRGTSYEQFF. The CDR3 region has the DNA TGTGCCAGCAGCTCCTACAGGGGGACTTCGTATGAGCAGTTCTTC.

This clonotype was seen ten or more times. The chain employs TRBV19 and TRBJ2-2, with D tentatively TRBD2 (6 bases). V lost 2 bases, J lost 2 bases, and 9 bases lay in between. The CDR3 spans 15 residues. Germline V lookup: CDR1 LNHDA, CDR2 SQIVND (reference sequence). DNA for the CDR3: TGTGCCAGTAGTATATCGGGACTCAACACCGGGGAGCTGTTTTTT. The encoded protein is CASSISGLNTGELFF.

This clonotype was picked up many times. V and J are TRBV7-9 and TRBJ1-2, with D uncertain. Trimming left V 4 bases short and J 4 bases short, with 10 bases between. CDR1 and CDR2 (germline): SEHNR, FQNEAQ (reference sequence). CDR3 length equals 13 residues. This CDR3 is CASSSEGTYGYTF. For the CDR3, the DNA is TGTGCCAGCAGCTCCGAGGGAACCTATGGCTACACCTTC.